Each of the 29 T cell receptor beta chains below was sequenced from the same sample in a study of T-cell reconstitution after alpha-beta-depleted transplantation in children (dated by TCRdb to about 2016). Overall study outcomes, separate from this receptor: The frequencies of hyperexpanded clones fell over the following months, and after one year, T-cell counts and TCRbeta diversity were mostly attributed to newly produced T cells.

The library was made by PCR. The run used an Illumina HiSeq 2500. To normalize quantification of the TCRbeta repertoire, the TCR libraries were built with molecular barcoding that relied on unique molecular identifiers. In-frame beta chains were kept once TCRdb had trimmed the public reads at Q25 with fastp and called clones with MiXCR. Here each entry gathers all rows of one CDR3 protein and keeps the most common genes and DNA. The sample profile shows around 300,000 distinct CDR3 sequences; almost 8% of them were found once. Clones ranked in the top ten supply approximately 8.6% of the sample. The treatment or condition label here, explained by the study, means: allogeneic hematopoietic cell transplantation with graft depleted of TCRalphabeta T cells and CD19 B cells. The antigens of these receptors remain unknown. The sequenced sample was peripheral blood, obtained 360 days after TCRalphabeta/CD19-depleted stem cell transplant. The receptors were gathered from a female patient aged 2-15 years who had a stem cell transplant for Fanconi anemia, so the T cells may come from the graft donor.

This clonotype turned up a few times. This chain connects TRBV18 to TRBJ2-1; perhaps TRBD1 as D (5 bases). Looked up from germline, CDR1 is KGHSH and CDR2 is LQKENI. The CDR3 runs to 15 residues. V was cut by 5 bases and J by 10 bases, with 21 bases left in between. CDR3 residues: CASSNFPTAKAEQFF. The CDR3, as DNA: TGTGCCAGCTCAAATTTCCCGACAGCAAAGGCGGAGCAGTTCTTC.

This clonotype was counted many times. CDR3 nucleotide sequence: TGCGCCAGCAGCTTCGTGACAGGGCTTGGTAATGAAAAACTGTTTTTT. This translates into CASSFVTGLGNEKLFF. This chain connects TRBV5-1 to TRBJ1-4; 7 nucleotides match TRBD1. The CDR3 extends over 16 amino acids. The germline CDR1 and CDR2 sequences are SGHRS and YFSETQ. The junction had 8 bases not matched to a gene; V was cut back by 2 bases and J by 4 bases.

This clonotype was seen a handful of times. The rearrangement joins TRBV7-3 to TRBJ2-7; 13 bases align to TRBD2. V shed 0 bases, J shed 3 bases, and the junction held 2 bases outside the gene matches. CDR1 SGHTA and CDR2 FQGTGA come from the germline V gene. The CDR3 consists of 16 residues. The CDR3 coding sequence is TGTGCCAGCAGCTTAACTGGGACTAGCGGGGTCTACGAGCAGTACTTC. Encoded protein: CASSLTGTSGVYEQYF.

This clonotype was picked up many times. This chain connects TRBV5-1 to TRBJ1-2, with 9 bases matching TRBD1. The V gene's germline CDR1 is SGHRS and CDR2 YFSETQ. V shed 4 bases and J 5 bases; nucleotides not matched to a gene: 9. The CDR3 is 15 residues long. CDR3: CASSIVQGAEYGYTF. The DNA of the CDR3 is TGCGCCAGCAGCATCGTACAGGGGGCGGAGTATGGCTACACCTTC.

This clonotype was picked up many times. This chain joins TRBV5-1 and TRBJ2-5; D remains unclear. Trimming removed 1 base at V and 1 base at J, with 5 bases between. The CDR3 runs to 13 residues. Germline lookup yields CDR1 SGHRS and CDR2 YFSETQ. The CDR3 loop is CASSLTVQETQYF. The CDR3 region has the DNA TGCGCCAGCAGCTTGACGGTCCAAGAGACCCAGTACTTC.

V gene TRBV7-2 combines with J gene TRBJ2-1; 13 bases match TRBD2. Trimming at V came to 1 base and at J to 14 bases, leaving 14 bases not matched to a gene. CDR3 length: 17 residues. Germline V lookup: CDR1 SGHTA, CDR2 FQGNSA. CDR3 protein: CASSLGVGTSGKDLKFF. CDR3 coding DNA: TGTGCCAGCAGCTTAGGGGTCGGGACTAGCGGGAAAGACCTTAAGTTCTTC.

This clonotype was observed at least ten times. This chain connects TRBV20-1 to TRBJ2-7, with 7 bases fitting TRBD1. J lost 3 bases, V lost 3 bases, and 8 bases had no gene match. The germline V gene encodes CDR1 DFQATT and CDR2 SNEGSKA (reference sequence). The CDR3 is 14 amino acids. CDR3 bases: TGCAGTGCTAGTCACGGGACAGTCCTCTACGAGCAGTACTTC. Amino acids: CSASHGTVLYEQYF.

This clonotype was detected ten times or more. CDR3 region: CASSPRQGTDIQYF. In DNA, the CDR3 is TGTGCCAGCAGCCCTAGACAGGGTACAGACATTCAGTACTTC. The V call is TRBV7-9, the J call TRBJ2-4; 7 nucleotides line up with TRBD1. Unmatched junction bases numbered 9, after V lost 5 bases and J lost 8 bases. The CDR3 spans 14 residues. CDR1 is SEHNR, CDR2 FQNEAQ, per germline (reference sequence). The variable domain in full, with the rest retrieved from reference TRBV7-9 and TRBJ2-4, is DTGVSQNPRHKITKRGQNVTFRCDPISEHNRLYWYRQTLGQGPEFLTYFQNEAQLEKSRLLSDRFSAERPKGSFSTLEIQRTEQGDSAMYLCASSPRQGTDIQYFGAGTRLSVL.

This clonotype has just a few counts. V gene TRBV7-9 combines with J gene TRBJ2-7; D gene ambiguous. This CDR3 comprises 12 residues. V was shortened by 5 bases and J by 3 bases, with 8 bases between the two germline ends. Germline assignment: CDR1 SEHNR and CDR2 FQNEAQ (reference sequence). The CDR3 sequence: CASSGSLYEQYF. The CDR3 region has the DNA TGTGCCAGCAGCGGGTCCCTCTACGAGCAGTACTTC.

This rearrangement joins TRBV7-9 to TRBJ2-5, with D possibly TRBD1 on 5 matching bases. The CDR3 length is 15 residues. V lost 4 bases and J lost 6, with 18 bases in between. Germline values: CDR1 SEHNR, CDR2 FQNEAQ (reference sequence). The CDR3 sequence: CASSSYQDSIQTQYF. The CDR3 nucleotides are TGTGCCAGCAGCTCGTACCAAGACAGCATACAGACCCAGTACTTC.

This clonotype has a handful of counts. The genes are TRBV2 and TRBJ2-7, with D unclear. The germline V and J ends were trimmed by 5 bases and 9 bases, with 8 bases remaining between them. CDR3 length: 10 residues. Germline CDR1 SNHLY, CDR2 FYNNEI. The CDR3, as DNA: TGTGCCAGCAGTTTGGTTCCGCAGTACTTC. Protein product: CASSLVPQYF.

There are a few counts of this clonotype. J is TRBJ2-1 and V is TRBV10-2; 8 bases line up with TRBD2. This CDR3 has 15 amino acids. The V and J ends lost 2 bases and 5 bases, in that order; junction bases with no gene match: 5. Germline CDR1 and CDR2: WSHSY and SAAADI. The CDR3 sequence: CASSEGERGHNEQFF. DNA of the CDR3: TGCGCCAGCAGTGAGGGCGAGCGGGGGCACAATGAGCAGTTCTTC.

This clonotype showed up just a few times. V and J are TRBV28 and TRBJ1-6, with TRBD1 matching over 8 bases. V shed 2 bases and J 8 bases; nucleotides not matched to a gene: 5. In germline, CDR1 is MDHEN, CDR2 SYDVKM. The CDR3 is made up of 15 amino acids. CDR3 coding DNA: TGTGCCAGCAGTTTAGGACAGGGCAACCATTCACCCCTCCACTTT. Translated: CASSLGQGNHSPLHF.

This clonotype has at least ten counts. The V and J genes are TRBV5-1 and TRBJ2-1; 10 bases agree with TRBD2. J gave up 9 bases and V 1 base, and 19 bases lay outside the gene matches. Looked up from germline, CDR1 is SGHRS and CDR2 is YFSETQ. This CDR3 has 19 amino acids. Here the CDR3 DNA reads TGCGCCAGCAGCTTGCAGCCGGGACTAGCGCAATTGAGTAACTCTGAGCAGTTCTTC. Translated: CASSLQPGLAQLSNSEQFF.

This clonotype was counted at least ten times. The J gene is TRBJ2-1, the V gene TRBV10-3, with 8 bases aligning to TRBD1. This CDR3 is 15 amino acids long. Germline V gives CDR1 ENHRY, CDR2 SYGVKD. The junction had 8 bases not matched to a gene; V was cut back by 10 bases and J by 0 bases. The CDR3 is CATSGQASSYNEQFF. The CDR3 DNA reads TGTGCCACATCGGGACAGGCCAGCTCCTACAATGAGCAGTTCTTC.

This clonotype occurred a few times. The rearrangement joins TRBV20-1 to TRBJ1-3; D is unresolved. The CDR3 spans 13 residues. The germline V and J ends were trimmed by 3 bases and 0 bases, with 6 bases remaining between them. Germline lookup yields CDR1 DFQATT and CDR2 SNEGSKA (reference sequence). The CDR3 here is CSASRYSGNTIYF. In DNA, the CDR3 is TGCAGTGCTAGCCGGTACTCTGGAAACACCATATATTTT.

The table lists this clonotype with many counts. The chain has TRBV6-2 or TRBV6-3 and TRBJ2-1; D is ambiguous. In germline, CDR1 is MNHEY, CDR2 SVGEGT. This CDR3 has 13 residues. Between the trimmed V and J ends, which lost 7 bases and 6 bases, there was a span of 13 bases. The CDR3 is CASTPRLLNEQFF. CDR3 nucleotide sequence: TGTGCCAGCACCCCGCGGCTTCTCAATGAGCAGTTCTTC.

This clonotype was seen ten or more times. The chain joins TRBV5-1 to TRBJ2-3; 12 bases map to TRBD2. Germline loops: CDR1 SGHRS, CDR2 YFSETQ. Trimming removed 4 bases from V and 2 bases from J; junction bases left unmatched: 11. This CDR3 has 18 amino acids. Here the CDR3 reads CASSPGLRLAGVTDTQYF. The CDR3 DNA reads as TGCGCCAGCAGCCCGGGTCTTCGACTAGCGGGAGTCACAGATACGCAGTATTTT.

There are many counts of this clonotype. J is TRBJ2-7 and V is TRBV20-1; D may correspond to TRBD1 or TRBD2 (5 bases each). CDR3 size: 13 residues. Trimming shortened V by 4 bases and J by 2 bases, and 12 bases separated the two germline ends. Germline CDR1 and CDR2: DFQATT and SNEGSKA (reference sequence). The CDR3, as DNA: TGCAGTGCTAACCTGAGGGGCACCTACGAGCAGTACTTC. It encodes CSANLRGTYEQYF.

This clonotype was observed many times. The J gene is TRBJ1-1, the V gene TRBV10-1; D is undetermined. Trimming removed 4 bases from V and 1 base from J, with 7 bases in between. This CDR3 spans 13 amino acids. Germline loops: CDR1 WNHNN, CDR2 SYGVQD (reference sequence). CDR3 loop: CASSGGQNTEAFF. In nucleotides, the CDR3 is TGCGCCAGCAGTGGAGGGCAGAACACTGAAGCTTTCTTT.

This clonotype has at least ten counts. V gene TRBV20-1 combines with J gene TRBJ2-7; 7 nucleotides line up with TRBD1. V shed 5 bases, J shed 0 bases, and the junction held 4 bases outside the gene matches. The length of the CDR3 is 13 residues. Germline-derived CDR1 and CDR2 are DFQATT and SNEGSKA (reference sequence). The CDR3 here is CSAHQGVSYEQYF. The CDR3 DNA is TGCAGTGCTCACCAGGGGGTCTCCTACGAGCAGTACTTC.

The chain employs TRBV27 and TRBJ1-6; possibly TRBD1 for D (5 bases). Germline V CDR1 and CDR2: MNHEY, SMNVEV (reference sequence). Trimming cost V 1 base and J 8 bases, with 15 bases left between them. This CDR3 has 16 amino acids. The CDR3 here is CASSLFFRARDSPLHF. The CDR3 DNA follows: TGTGCCAGCAGTTTATTTTTCAGGGCTCGGGATTCACCCCTCCACTTT.

This clonotype was counted ten times or more. V usage is TRBV29-1 and J usage is TRBJ1-5, with D hard to call. V gave up 4 bases and J gave up 3 bases, with 13 bases separating them. The CDR3 extends over 14 amino acids. The germline V gene encodes CDR1 SQVTM and CDR2 ANQGSEA. CDR3 DNA: TGCAGCGTTGCTGACACCGGAGCCAATCAGCCCCAGCATTTT. It specifies CSVADTGANQPQHF. The whole variable domain, filled in from reference TRBV29-1 and TRBJ1-5, reads SAVISQKPSRDICQRGTSLTIQCQVDSQVTMMFWYRQQPGQSLTLIATANQGSEATYESGFVIDKFPISRPNLTFSTLTVSNMSPEDSSIYLCSVADTGANQPQHFGDGTRLSIL.

This clonotype was observed many times. V usage is TRBV5-6 and J usage is TRBJ1-2; D is ambiguous. The germline V gene has CDR1 SGHDT and CDR2 YYEEEE. Trimming took 3 bases from V and 6 from J, leaving 12 bases between them. The CDR3 length is 13 residues. The CDR3 loop is CASSSGRRDGYTF. The CDR3 bases are TGTGCCAGCAGCTCCGGCAGGCGGGATGGCTACACCTTC.

This clonotype was seen a few times. The chain links TRBV20-1 to TRBJ2-7; D possibly corresponds to TRBD1 (6 bases). V lost 1 base to trimming and J lost 3 bases, with 10 bases between them. CDR1 and CDR2 (germline): DFQATT, SNEGSKA (reference sequence). The CDR3 runs to 13 residues. The CDR3: CSARGNRVYEQYF. CDR3 nucleotide sequence: TGCAGTGCTAGAGGGAACAGGGTCTACGAGCAGTACTTC.

This chain uses TRBV4-1 with TRBJ1-1, with D hard to call. Trimming cost V 4 bases and J 5 bases, with 17 bases left between them. Germline assignment: CDR1 MGHRA and CDR2 YSYEKL. CDR3 length: 15 residues. Here the CDR3 DNA reads TGCGCCAGCAGCCGCATTCAAACTGGGGTTACTGAAGCTTTCTTT. Translated, it gives CASSRIQTGVTEAFF.

The sample holds many counts of this clonotype. The J gene is TRBJ1-1, the V gene TRBV6-5, with 11 bases lining up with TRBD1. Trimming removed 0 bases from V and 11 bases from J; junction bases left unmatched: 14. This CDR3 region has 17 residues. The germline V gene encodes CDR1 MNHEY and CDR2 SVGAGI. As DNA, the CDR3 is TGTGCCAGCAGTTACTCGCCCTCCCTGGACAGGGGGCTTGGGGCTTTCTTT. This encodes CASSYSPSLDRGLGAFF.

This clonotype was counted only a few times. V gene TRBV6-1 combines with J gene TRBJ1-2, with TRBD1 identical over 9 bases. With 3 bases clipped from V and 8 bases from J, the junction kept 7 bases outside the gene matches. The CDR3 is 14 amino acids. Per germline, CDR1 MNHNS and CDR2 SASEGT. The CDR3 protein is CASSEDRGKDGYTF. As DNA, the CDR3 is TGTGCCAGCAGTGAGGACAGGGGAAAAGACGGCTACACCTTC.

This clonotype was recorded at least ten times. The V call is TRBV3-1, the J call TRBJ2-4; D gene ambiguous. V was trimmed by 6 bases and J by 0 bases, leaving 12 bases between them. The CDR3 is 15 amino acids. Germline CDR1 LGHDT, CDR2 YNNKEL (reference sequence). DNA for the CDR3: TGTGCCAGCAGTTACGGACGGCTAGCCAAAAACATTCAGTACTTC. Its translation: CASSYGRLAKNIQYF.